The following is a TCR beta chain sequence with its context. Sequencing was performed with immunoSEQ multiplex PCR; in TCRdb, only in-frame clones are kept and a portion is missing. The table records several thousand clones, around nine tenths of them present only once. The sample comes from a study of graft-versus-host responses after intestinal transplantation. This CDR3 has 14 amino acids. CDR1 SGHTA and CDR2 FQGTGA come from the germline V gene. V lost 5 bases, J lost 5 bases, and 15 bases lay in between. This clonotype was sampled from a human patient who received an intestinal transplant, so some T cells may come from the graft donor. This rearrangement joins TRBV7-3 to TRBJ1-1; tentative D call: TRBD1 (6 bases). This material consisted of PBMCs, taken roughly 80 days after transplant. CDR3 DNA: TGTGCCAGCAGCCCAGGGCTTAGGGGGACTGAAGCTTTCTTT. It yields the protein CASSPGLRGTEAFF.